This record concerns one T cell receptor (beta chain) sequence. The data derive from a study of blood T cells in healthy people across ages. The second PCR ran about 6 to 12 cycles with a sample-barcoded 5' primer and J-beta primers. Each CDR3 protein gets one entry after TCRdb re-called the 5' RACE reads with MiXCR. The sample has about 1 million distinct CDR3 sequences, 35% to 50% seen once. Germline lookup yields CDR1 SGHRS and CDR2 YFSETQ. Unmatched junction bases numbered 10, after V lost 7 bases and J lost 5 bases. The CDR3 has 14 residues. The sequencing input was blood. J is TRBJ2-3 and V is TRBV5-1; 7 nucleotides line up with TRBD2. This clonotype was obtained from an older woman in good health. CDR3 DNA: TGCGCCAGCGCGCTCGGAAGCGGGGAAGATACGCAGTATTTT. Translating it yields CASALGSGEDTQYF.